This TCR beta chain is from a study of OX40 agonist ivuxolimab in advanced cancers. Points from the study as a whole: Within 6 weeks, CD4+ and CD8+ blood T cells expanded clonally at 0.1 to 3.0 mg/kg. CD8+ T cells (on average) carried more expanded clones than CD4+ T cells. Antigen specificity remained undetermined for the expanded peripheral T cells.

In regard to this clone: What it binds is not known.

This table comes from immunoSEQ multiplex PCR, and its TCRdb copy is limited to in-frame clones, with some not included. The sample holds under 70,000 clones, about 85% seen once. CDR3 length: 12 residues. V gave up 2 bases and J gave up 4 bases, with 5 bases separating them. Germline CDR1 reads MDHEN; CDR2 reads SYDVKM. The sequencing here drew on CD4+ or CD8+ T cells sorted from blood, taken in a trial of the OX40 agonist ivuxolimab. This chain links TRBV28 with TRBJ1-1; D not certain. The clonotype originates from an adult with an advanced solid tumor such as melanoma, head and neck, liver or kidney cancer. CDR3 in amino acids: CASSLPVTEAFF. The CDR3 DNA sequence: TGTGCCAGCAGTTTACCCGTCACTGAAGCTTTCTTT.